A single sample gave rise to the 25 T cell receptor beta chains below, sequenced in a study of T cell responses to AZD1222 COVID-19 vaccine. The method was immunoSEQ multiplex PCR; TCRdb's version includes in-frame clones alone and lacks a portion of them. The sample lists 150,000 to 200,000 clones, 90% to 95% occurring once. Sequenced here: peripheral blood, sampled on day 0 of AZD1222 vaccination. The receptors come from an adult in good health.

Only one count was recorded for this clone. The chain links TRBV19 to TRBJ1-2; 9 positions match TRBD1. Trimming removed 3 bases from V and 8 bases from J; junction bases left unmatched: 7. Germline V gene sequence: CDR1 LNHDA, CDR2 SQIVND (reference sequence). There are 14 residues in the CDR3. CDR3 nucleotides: TGTGCCAGTAGTATGGGGACAGGGAGCTGGGGCTACACCTTC. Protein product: CASSMGTGSWGYTF.

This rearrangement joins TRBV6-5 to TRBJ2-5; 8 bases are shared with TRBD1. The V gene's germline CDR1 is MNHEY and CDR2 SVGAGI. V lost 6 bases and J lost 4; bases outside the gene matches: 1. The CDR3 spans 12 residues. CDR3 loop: CASRTGVETQYF. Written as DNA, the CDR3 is TGTGCCAGCAGGACAGGGGTAGAGACCCAGTACTTC.

CDR3 DNA sequence: TGTGCCAGTAGTATATGGGGGCTGGATGAGCAGTTCTTC. Its translation is CASSIWGLDEQFF. The chain carries TRBV19 and TRBJ2-1; a weak D match, TRBD1 (6 bases). Germline loops: CDR1 LNHDA, CDR2 SQIVND (reference sequence). Between the trimmed V and J ends, which lost 2 bases and 8 bases, there was a span of 10 bases. This CDR3 has 13 amino acids.

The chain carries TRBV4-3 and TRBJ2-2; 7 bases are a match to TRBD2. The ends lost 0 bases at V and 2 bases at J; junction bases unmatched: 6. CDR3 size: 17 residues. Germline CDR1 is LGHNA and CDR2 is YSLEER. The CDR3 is CASSQEVGGRNTGELFF. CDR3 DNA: TGCGCCAGCAGCCAAGAGGTCGGCGGGAGAAACACCGGGGAGCTGTTTTTT.

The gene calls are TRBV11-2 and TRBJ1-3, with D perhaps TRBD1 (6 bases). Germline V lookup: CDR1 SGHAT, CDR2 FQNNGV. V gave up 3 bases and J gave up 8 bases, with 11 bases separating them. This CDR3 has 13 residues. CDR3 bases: TGTGCCAGCAGCTTTCAGGGGAGGGACACCATATATTTT. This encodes CASSFQGRDTIYF.

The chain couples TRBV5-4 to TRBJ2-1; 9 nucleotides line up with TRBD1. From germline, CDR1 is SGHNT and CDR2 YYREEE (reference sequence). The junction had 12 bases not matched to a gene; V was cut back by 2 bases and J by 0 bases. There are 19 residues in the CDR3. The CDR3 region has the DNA TGTGCCAGCAGCTTACCGGGACAGGGAGGTACGAGCTCCTACAATGAGCAGTTCTTC. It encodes CASSLPGQGGTSSYNEQFF.

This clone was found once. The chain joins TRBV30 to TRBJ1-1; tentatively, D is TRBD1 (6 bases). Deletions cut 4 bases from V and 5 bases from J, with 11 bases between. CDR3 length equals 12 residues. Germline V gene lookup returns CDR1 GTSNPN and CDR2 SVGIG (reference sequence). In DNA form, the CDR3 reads TGTGCCTGGAAGAGTCAGGGGACTGAAGCTTTCTTT. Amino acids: CAWKSQGTEAFF.

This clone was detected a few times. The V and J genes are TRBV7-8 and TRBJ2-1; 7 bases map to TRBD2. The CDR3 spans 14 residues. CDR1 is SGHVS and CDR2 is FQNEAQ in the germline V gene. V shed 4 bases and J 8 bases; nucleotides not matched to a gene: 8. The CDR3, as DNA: TGTGCCAGCAGCTCCACACTAGCGTTTGATGAGCAGTTCTTC. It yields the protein CASSSTLAFDEQFF.

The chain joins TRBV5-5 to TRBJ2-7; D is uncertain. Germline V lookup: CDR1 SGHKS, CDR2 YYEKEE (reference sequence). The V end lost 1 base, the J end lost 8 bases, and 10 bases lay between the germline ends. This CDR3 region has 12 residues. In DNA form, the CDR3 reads TGTGCCAGCAGCTTGTCAGAGGTTAAGCAGTACTTC. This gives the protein CASSLSEVKQYF.

CDR3 protein: CASSEGQGLANEKLFF. CDR3 coding DNA: TGTGCCAGCAGCGAGGGACAGGGGCTCGCTAATGAAAAACTGTTTTTT. The V gene is TRBV7-6, the J gene TRBJ1-4; 10 nucleotides line up with TRBD1. The CDR3 is 16 amino acids. The V segment lost 5 bases and the J segment 3 bases; nucleotides outside the gene matches: 6. The germline gives CDR1 SGHVS, CDR2 FNYEAQ.

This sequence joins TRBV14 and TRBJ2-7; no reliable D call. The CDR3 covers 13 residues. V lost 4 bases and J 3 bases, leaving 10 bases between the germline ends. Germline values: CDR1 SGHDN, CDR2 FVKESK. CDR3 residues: CASSRGYNYEQYF. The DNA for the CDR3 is TGTGCCAGCAGCCGGGGATACAACTACGAGCAGTACTTC.

This CDR3 reads CARGTGGLNGYTF. The CDR3 nucleotides are TGTGCCCGGGGGACAGGGGGCTTGAACGGCTACACCTTC. This sequence joins TRBV30 and TRBJ1-2; 12 bases line up with TRBD1. V dropped 8 bases and J dropped 8; count of bases not matched to a gene: 9. Germline V CDR1 and CDR2: GTSNPN, SVGIG (reference sequence). This CDR3 is 13 amino acids long. Together with reference TRBV30 and TRBJ1-2, the CDR3 gives the full variable domain: SQTIHQWPATLVQPVGSPLSLECTVEGTSNPNLYWYRQAAGRGLQLLFYSVGIGQISSEVPQNLSASRPQDRQFILSSKKLLLSDSGFYLCARGTGGLNGYTFGSGTRLTVV.

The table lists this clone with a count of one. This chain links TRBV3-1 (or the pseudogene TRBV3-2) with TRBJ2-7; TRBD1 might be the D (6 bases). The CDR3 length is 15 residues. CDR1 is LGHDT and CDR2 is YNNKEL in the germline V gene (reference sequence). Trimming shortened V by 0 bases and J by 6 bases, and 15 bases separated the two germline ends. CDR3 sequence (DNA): TGTGCCAGCAGCCAAGATGACAGGCGGTTGCTCGAGCAGTACTTC. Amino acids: CASSQDDRRLLEQYF.

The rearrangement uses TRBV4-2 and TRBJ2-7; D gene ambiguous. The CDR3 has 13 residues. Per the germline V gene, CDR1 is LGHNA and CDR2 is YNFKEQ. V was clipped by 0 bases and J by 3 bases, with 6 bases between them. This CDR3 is CASSQDADYEQYF. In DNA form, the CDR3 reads TGTGCCAGCAGCCAAGATGCCGACTACGAGCAGTACTTC.

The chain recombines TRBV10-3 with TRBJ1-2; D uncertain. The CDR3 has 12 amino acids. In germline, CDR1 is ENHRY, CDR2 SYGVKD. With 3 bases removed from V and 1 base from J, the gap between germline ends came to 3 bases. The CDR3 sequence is CAISDSNYGYTF. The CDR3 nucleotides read TGTGCCATCAGTGACAGTAACTATGGCTACACCTTC.

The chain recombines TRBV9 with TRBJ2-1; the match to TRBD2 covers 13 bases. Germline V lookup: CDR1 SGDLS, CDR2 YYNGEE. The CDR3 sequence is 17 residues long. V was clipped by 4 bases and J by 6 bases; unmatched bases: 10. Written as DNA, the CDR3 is TGTGCCAGCAGCCCGAGACTAGCGGGAGGAGGTATCAATGAGCAGTTCTTC. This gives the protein CASSPRLAGGGINEQFF.

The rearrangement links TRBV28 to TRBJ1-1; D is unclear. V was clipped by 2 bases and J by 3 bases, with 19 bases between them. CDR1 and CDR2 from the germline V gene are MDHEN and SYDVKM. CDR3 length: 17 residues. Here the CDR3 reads CASSLRAVLGRDTEAFF. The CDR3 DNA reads TGTGCCAGCAGTTTAAGGGCCGTATTGGGTAGGGACACTGAAGCTTTCTTT. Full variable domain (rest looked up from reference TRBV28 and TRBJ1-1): DVKVTQSSRYLVKRTGEKVFLECVQDMDHENMFWYRQDPGLGLRLIYFSYDVKMKEKGDIPEGYSVSREKKERFSLILESASTNQTSMYLCASSLRAVLGRDTEAFFGQGTRLTVV.

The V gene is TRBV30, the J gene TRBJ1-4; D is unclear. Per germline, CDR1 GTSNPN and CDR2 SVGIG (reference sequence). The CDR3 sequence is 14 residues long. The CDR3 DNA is TGTGCTGGGAGGCCTCCACGGTCTAATGAAAAACTGTTTTTT. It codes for CAGRPPRSNEKLFF.

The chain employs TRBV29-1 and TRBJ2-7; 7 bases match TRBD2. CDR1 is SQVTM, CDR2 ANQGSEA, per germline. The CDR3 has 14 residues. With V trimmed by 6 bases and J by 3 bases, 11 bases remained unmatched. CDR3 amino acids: CSVRPGGAGYEQYF. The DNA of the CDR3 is TGCAGCGTCCGACCGGGGGGAGCCGGCTACGAGCAGTACTTC.

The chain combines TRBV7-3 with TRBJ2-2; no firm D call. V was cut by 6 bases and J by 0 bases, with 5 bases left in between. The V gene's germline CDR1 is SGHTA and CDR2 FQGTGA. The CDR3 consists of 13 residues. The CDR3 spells CASRVPNTGELFF. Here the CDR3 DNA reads TGTGCCAGCAGGGTACCGAACACCGGGGAGCTGTTTTTT.

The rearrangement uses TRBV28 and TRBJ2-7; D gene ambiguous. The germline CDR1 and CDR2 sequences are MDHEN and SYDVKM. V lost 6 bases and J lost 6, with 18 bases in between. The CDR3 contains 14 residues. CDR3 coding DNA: TGTGCCAGCAGGCTTCCCGGCTCAATCTTCGAGCAGTACTTC. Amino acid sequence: CASRLPGSIFEQYF.

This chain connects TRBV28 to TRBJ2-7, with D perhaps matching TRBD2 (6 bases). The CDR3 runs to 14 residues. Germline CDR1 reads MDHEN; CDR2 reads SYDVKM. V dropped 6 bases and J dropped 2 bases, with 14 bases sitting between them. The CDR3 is CASSPEGIPYEQYF. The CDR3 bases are TGTGCCAGCAGCCCGGAGGGGATCCCCTACGAGCAGTACTTC.

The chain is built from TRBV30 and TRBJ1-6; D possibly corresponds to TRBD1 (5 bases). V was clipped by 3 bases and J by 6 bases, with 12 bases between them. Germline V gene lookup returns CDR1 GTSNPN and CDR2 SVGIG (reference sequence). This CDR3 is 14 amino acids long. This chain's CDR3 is CAWRLEGFNSPLHF. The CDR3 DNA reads TGTGCCTGGAGATTGGAGGGGTTTAATTCACCCCTCCACTTT.

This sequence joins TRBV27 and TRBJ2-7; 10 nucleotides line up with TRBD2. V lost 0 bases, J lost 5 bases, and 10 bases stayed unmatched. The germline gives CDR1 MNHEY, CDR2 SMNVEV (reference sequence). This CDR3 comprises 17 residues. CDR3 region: CASSLSSSGGNVHEQYF. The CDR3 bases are TGTGCCAGCAGTTTATCATCTAGCGGGGGCAATGTCCACGAGCAGTACTTC.

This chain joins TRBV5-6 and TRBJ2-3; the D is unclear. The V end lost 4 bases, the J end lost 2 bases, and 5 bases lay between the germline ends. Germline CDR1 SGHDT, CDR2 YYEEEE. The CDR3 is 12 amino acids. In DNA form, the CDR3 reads TGTGCCAGCAGCCTCATCACAGATACGCAGTATTTT. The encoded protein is CASSLITDTQYF.